A selection of T cell receptor beta chains follows, all from one sample in a study of OX40 agonist ivuxolimab in advanced cancers. Assay used: immunoSEQ multiplex PCR; TCRdb lists only in-frame clones, some missing. The sample has around 60,000 clones, 84% seen once. The sequencing used CD4+ or CD8+ T cells sorted from blood, collected in a trial of the OX40 agonist ivuxolimab. These receptors were obtained from an adult with an advanced solid tumor such as melanoma, head and neck, liver or kidney cancer. CDR3s include the opening cysteine and the closing phenylalanine or tryptophan. The order of the fields is J gene, V gene, D gene, clone size, CDR3 protein, CDR3 DNA. D genes are given only for firm matches. Rows give clone size only sometimes, using once, few, many, or a class for an expanded clone.

>TRBJ1-5|TRBV28|.|.
CASSPGDVGTYQPQHF
TGTGCCAGCAGCCCCGGGGATGTGGGAACTTATCAGCCCCAGCATTTT
>TRBJ1-1|TRBV19|TRBD1|.
CASRPRDRQNTEAFF
TGTGCCAGTAGACCTAGGGACAGACAGAACACTGAAGCTTTCTTT
>TRBJ2-1|TRBV10-3|TRBD2|.
CAIRTGLDNEQFF
TGTGCCATCAGGACGGGACTAGATAATGAGCAGTTCTTC
>TRBJ2-5|TRBV28|.|few
CASRQPRETQYF
TGTGCCAGCAGGCAGCCTCGGGAGACCCAGTACTTC
>TRBJ1-2|TRBV28|.|.
CASRTGGKDGYTF
TGTGCCAGCAGGACCGGGGGGAAAGATGGCTACACCTTC
>TRBJ2-1|TRBV28|TRBD2|.
CASSPTGRGRGNEQFF
TGTGCCAGCAGCCCCACTGGTCGCGGGAGGGGAAATGAGCAGTTCTTC
>TRBJ1-5|TRBV25-1|.|.
CASSGPRADQPQHF
TGTGCCAGCAGTGGTCCAAGGGCTGATCAGCCCCAGCATTTT
>TRBJ2-5|TRBV27|.|.
CASSLRRQETQYF
TGTGCCAGCAGTTTACGGCGTCAAGAGACCCAGTACTTC
>TRBJ2-5|TRBV28|.|.
CASSSQPPETQYF
TGTGCCAGCAGTTCACAGCCCCCAGAGACCCAGTACTTC
>TRBJ2-7|TRBV21-1|.|few
CAGRGAEEQYF
TGTGCCGGGCGGGGAGCTGAGGAGCAGTACTTC
>TRBJ1-5|TRBV7-9|.|.
CASSEQGEFQPQHF
TGTGCCAGCAGCGAACAGGGAGAATTTCAGCCCCAGCATTTT
>TRBJ1-6|TRBV11-3|.|.
CASSLEGGSSPLHF
TGTGCCAGCAGCTTAGAGGGCGGAAGTTCACCCCTCCACTTT
>TRBJ2-7|TRBV29-1|TRBD1|once
CSVREGGGSYEQYF
TGCAGCGTTCGGGAAGGGGGCGGATCCTACGAGCAGTACTTC
>TRBJ1-2|TRBV5-1|TRBD1|few
CASSLYGQVFSYGYTF
TGCGCCAGCAGCTTATATGGACAGGTGTTTAGCTATGGCTACACCTTC
>TRBJ2-4|TRBV21-1|.|.
CASSNFRDRKNIQYF
TGTGCCAGCAGCAACTTTAGGGACAGAAAAAACATTCAGTACTTC
>TRBJ2-4|TRBV6-5|.|.
CASSYSGGSAKNIQYF
TGTGCCAGCAGTTACTCAGGGGGTTCGGCCAAAAACATTCAGTACTTC
>TRBJ2-3|TRBV11-3|TRBD1|.
CASSKGGMGTDTQYF
TGTGCCAGCAGCAAAGGGGGCATGGGCACAGATACGCAGTATTTT
>TRBJ1-4|TRBV4-2|.|once
CASSQTLGNYNEKLFF
TGTGCCAGCAGCCAAACCCTAGGGAATTATAATGAAAAACTGTTTTTT